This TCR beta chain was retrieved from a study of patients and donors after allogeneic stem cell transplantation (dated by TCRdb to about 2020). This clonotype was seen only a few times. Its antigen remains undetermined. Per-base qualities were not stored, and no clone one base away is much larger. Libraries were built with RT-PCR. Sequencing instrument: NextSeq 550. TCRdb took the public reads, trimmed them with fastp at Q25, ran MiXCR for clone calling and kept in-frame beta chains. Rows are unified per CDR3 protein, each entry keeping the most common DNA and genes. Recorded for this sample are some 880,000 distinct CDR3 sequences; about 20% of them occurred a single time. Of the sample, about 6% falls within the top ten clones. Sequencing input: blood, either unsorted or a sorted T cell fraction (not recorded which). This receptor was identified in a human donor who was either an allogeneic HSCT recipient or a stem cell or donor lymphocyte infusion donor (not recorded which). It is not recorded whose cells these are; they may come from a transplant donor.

The CDR3 region has the sequence CASSPHGTFSYEQYF. The bases are TGTGCCAGCAGCCCCCATGGGACTTTTTCCTACGAGCAGTACTTC. Recombination linked TRBV6-1 to TRBJ2-7; TRBD2 might be the D gene, on 6 matching bases. The germline ends are 16 bases apart after V is trimmed by 6 bases and J by 1 base. The CDR3 covers 15 residues, taking in both the cysteine and the phenylalanine. Only the CDR3 portion is preserved as DNA: 45 bases, with reading frame beginning at the first base. The germline V gene supplies CDR1 MNHNS and CDR2 SASEGT.